Below, 12 T cell receptor beta chains from the same sample are listed, as sequenced in a study of technical replicates of blood from a handful of donors. Produced via immunoSEQ multiplex PCR; TCRdb's table is partial and in-frame only. This table has more than 65,000 clones, more than 85% appearing once. Sequencing was done on a sample of T cells isolated from PBMCs. The source of these receptors is a human donor in good health.

The chain couples TRBV7-3 to TRBJ2-5, with 8 bases identical to TRBD2. CDR3 length equals 15 residues. Germline V gene sequence: CDR1 SGHTA, CDR2 FQGTGA. The J segment lost 5 bases and the V segment lost 5 bases, leaving 10 bases of the junction unmatched. As DNA, the CDR3 is TGTGCCAGCAGCGTTGGCAGCGGGAGTGATGAGACCCAGTACTTC. Its translation is CASSVGSGSDETQYF.

V gene TRBV19 combines with J gene TRBJ1-5; TRBD1 might be the D (6 bases). V lost 4 bases, J lost 5 bases, and 18 bases lay in between. Germline V gives CDR1 LNHDA, CDR2 SQIVND (reference sequence). The CDR3 consists of 16 residues. CDR3 DNA: TGTGCCAGTAGTACCTACCGCACAGGGTTATATCAGCCCCAGCATTTT. This codes for CASSTYRTGLYQPQHF.

The genes are TRBV15 and TRBJ2-7; 8 nucleotides align to TRBD2. Per the germline V gene, CDR1 is LNHNV and CDR2 is YYDKDF (reference sequence). The V gene end was trimmed by 5 bases and the J gene end by 5 bases; junction bases not matched to a gene: 11. This CDR3 is built from 15 residues. The DNA of the CDR3 is TGTGCCACCAGCGAGACTAAGCGGGAGATCAACGAGCAGTACTTC. It yields the protein CATSETKREINEQYF.

This chain links TRBV30 with TRBJ2-5; D is perhaps TRBD2 (6 bases). The CDR3 consists of 14 residues. The germline CDR1 and CDR2 sequences are GTSNPN and SVGIG (reference sequence). Trimming removed 0 bases from V and 5 bases from J, with 13 bases in between. The CDR3 loop is CAWSVGTGTETQYF. CDR3 coding DNA: TGTGCCTGGAGTGTGGGGACTGGTACGGAGACCCAGTACTTC.

This chain's CDR3 is CATSSEPGLAGPVTDTQYF. Here the CDR3 DNA reads TGTGCCACCAGCAGTGAACCGGGACTAGCGGGTCCCGTCACAGATACGCAGTATTTT. The chain carries TRBV15 and TRBJ2-3; 12 bases align to TRBD2. Losses at the gene ends were 3 bases for V and 2 bases for J; bases not matched to a gene: 12. CDR3 length: 19 residues. In germline, CDR1 is LNHNV, CDR2 YYDKDF (reference sequence). Together with reference TRBV15 and TRBJ2-3, the CDR3 gives the full variable domain: DAMVIQNPRYQVTQFGKPVTLSCSQTLNHNVMYWYQQKSSQAPKLLFHYYDKDFNNEADTPDNFQSRRPNTSFCFLDIRSPGLGDTAMYLCATSSEPGLAGPVTDTQYFGPGTRLTVL.

V and J are TRBV7-8 and TRBJ2-1, with D hard to call. Looked up from germline, CDR1 is SGHVS and CDR2 is FQNEAQ. With 1 base removed from V and 4 bases from J, the gap between germline ends came to 8 bases. The CDR3 covers 14 residues. The CDR3 region is CASSLGIGYNEQFF. CDR3 coding DNA: TGTGCCAGCAGCTTAGGTATCGGGTACAATGAGCAGTTCTTC.

The chain links TRBV11-2 to TRBJ2-1; TRBD2 is a possible D gene (5 bases). Germline CDR1 is SGHAT and CDR2 is FQNNGV. V lost 5 bases, J lost 8 bases, and 16 bases lay in between. This CDR3 is built from 14 residues. CDR3 nucleotide sequence: TGTGCCAGCAGCGCTAGCTTTACGGCCCATGAGCAGTTCTTC. It specifies CASSASFTAHEQFF.

The chain combines TRBV9 with TRBJ2-2, with a possible D match to TRBD2 (5 bases). V was clipped by 4 bases and J by 4 bases, with 14 bases between them. Per the germline V gene, CDR1 is SGDLS and CDR2 is YYNGEE. The CDR3 extends over 15 amino acids. CDR3 sequence (DNA): TGTGCCAGCAGCCTGGTCGAGGGTATCACCGGGGAGCTGTTTTTT. Translating gives CASSLVEGITGELFF.

This chain uses TRBV5-1 with TRBJ1-5, with a possible D match to TRBD1 (5 bases). The germline CDR1 and CDR2 sequences are SGHRS and YFSETQ. CDR3 length: 15 residues. With 0 bases removed from V and 3 bases from J, the gap between germline ends came to 10 bases. This CDR3 is CASSLASGFNQPQHF. The CDR3 region has the DNA TGCGCCAGCAGCTTGGCCTCAGGGTTCAATCAGCCCCAGCATTTT. The full variable domain, with the rest looked up from reference TRBV5-1 and TRBJ1-5, is KAGVTQTPRYLIKTRGQQVTLSCSPISGHRSVSWYQQTPGQGLQFLFEYFSETQRNKGNFPGRFSGRQFSNSRSEMNVSTLELGDSALYLCASSLASGFNQPQHFGDGTRLSIL.

The CDR3 coding sequence is TGTGCCAGCAGTCTTCAGGGGGCTAGGGGCTACACCTTC. It yields the protein CASSLQGARGYTF. The V and J genes are TRBV7-9 and TRBJ1-2; TRBD1 matches 8 bases. Germline values: CDR1 SEHNR, CDR2 FQNEAQ (reference sequence). This CDR3 comprises 13 residues. V lost 6 bases and J lost 8; bases outside the gene matches: 8.

The rearrangement joins TRBV9 to TRBJ2-2; 12 bases agree with TRBD2. This CDR3 has 15 amino acids. The germline V gene encodes CDR1 SGDLS and CDR2 YYNGEE. The V gene end was trimmed by 4 bases and the J gene end by 9 bases; junction bases not matched to a gene: 7. Written as DNA, the CDR3 is TGTGCCAGCAGCTCGACTAGCGGGAGTAATTGGGAGCTGTTTTTT. Its translation: CASSSTSGSNWELFF.

The gene calls are TRBV2 and TRBJ2-7; D possibly corresponds to TRBD2 (6 bases). Germline CDR1 SNHLY, CDR2 FYNNEI. The V end was cut by 6 bases, the J end by 9 bases, with 15 bases between. There are 12 residues in the CDR3. CDR3 sequence reads: CASRSGDTGQYF. The CDR3 DNA reads as TGTGCCAGCAGGTCGGGGGATACCGGGCAGTACTTC.